These T cell receptor beta chains were read from a single sample in a study of technical replicates of blood from a handful of donors. Data came from immunoSEQ multiplex PCR; TCRdb stores just in-frame clones and leaves some out. The sample yields about 70,000 clones, approximately 84% seen once. The specimen was PBMCs. The source is a human donor in good health. Some clones in this sample may be carry-over from other donors' samples. The CDR3 runs from the conserved cysteine through the conserved F or W. The D gene is left open where the match is weak. Expanded clones get a size class; other rows say once, few or many, or leave the size out.

j_gene | v_gene | d_gene | abundance | CDR3nt | CDR3aa
TRBJ1-3 | TRBV18 | NA | NA | TGTGCCAGCTCACCGCGGACAGAGTCTGGAAACACCATATATTTT | CASSPRTESGNTIYF
TRBJ2-1 | TRBV2 | TRBD2 | NA | TGTGCCAGCATACCGGGGGCTTTGGGACTAGCGGGGCCGGGCGAGCAGTTCTTC | CASIPGALGLAGPGEQFF
TRBJ1-2 | TRBV29-1 | TRBD1 | NA | TGCAGCGTCGAAATCCCGGGACAGTTCTATGGCTACACCTTC | CSVEIPGQFYGYTF
TRBJ2-3 | TRBV12-5 | TRBD2 | NA | TGTGCTAGTGGTAGCGGGGGATCGCAGTATTTT | CASGSGGSQYF
TRBJ2-1 | TRBV1 | NA | once | TGCACCAGCAGCCAAGATCCCCTCAGGGAAAAGGACAATGAGCAGTTCTTC | CTSSQDPLREKDNEQFF
TRBJ1-2 | TRBV18 | TRBD1 | NA | TGTGCCAGCTCACCCCCGATCGACAGGGGGCTGGGCTACACCTTC | CASSPPIDRGLGYTF
TRBJ1-2 | TRBV27 | NA | NA | TGTGCCAGCAGTCTTCAGGGATCAGGCTGGTCGAACTATGGCTACACCTTC | CASSLQGSGWSNYGYTF
TRBJ1-4 | TRBV7-9 | NA | NA | TGTGCCAGCAGCTCGGTACTGGAGAATGAAAAACTGTTTTTT | CASSSVLENEKLFF
TRBJ1-2 | TRBV7-9 | TRBD1 | NA | TGTGCCAGCAGCCCTAGGGACAGGGATTATGGCTACACCTTC | CASSPRDRDYGYTF
TRBJ1-2 | TRBV6-5 | TRBD1 | NA | TGTGCCAGCAGTCTAATACCGGGACAGGGGCATGGCTACACCTTC | CASSLIPGQGHGYTF
TRBJ2-1 | TRBV4-2 | NA | NA | TGTGCCAGCAGCCAAGACTCTCTTTACAATGAGCAGTTCTTC | CASSQDSLYNEQFF
TRBJ2-7 | TRBV9 | NA | NA | TGTGCCAGCAGCCTTGGGGGGGGGCTCTACGAGCAGTACTTC | CASSLGGGLYEQYF
TRBJ2-7 | TRBV6-1 | TRBD2 | NA | TGTGCCAGCAGTGAAGAGGATAGCGGGCGTTACGAGCAGTACTTC | CASSEEDSGRYEQYF
TRBJ2-7 | TRBV6-5 | NA | NA | TGTGCCAGCAGTTACTCTTGGGCAGGGGGGTCCTACGAGCAGTACTTC | CASSYSWAGGSYEQYF
TRBJ2-5 | TRBV9 | TRBD1 | NA | TGTGCCAGCAGTCCTAGACAGGGTGGGGAGACCCAGTACTTC | CASSPRQGGETQYF
TRBJ1-2 | TRBV4-1 | TRBD1 | NA | TGCGCCAGCCGAGACCTAGGGACAGGGATATCCTATGGCTACACCTTC | CASRDLGTGISYGYTF
TRBJ2-2 | TRBV18 | TRBD1 | NA | TGTGCCAGCTCACCCCGGACAGGGAGAACCGGGGAGCTGTTTTTT | CASSPRTGRTGELFF
TRBJ2-2 | TRBV7-3 | NA | NA | TGTGCCAGCAGCCCACAAACCCCAGGGGTGGGGGAGCTGTTTTTT | CASSPQTPGVGELFF
TRBJ2-7 | TRBV7-2 | NA | NA | TGTGCCAGCAGCTTAGAGGACAGCTACGAGCAGTACTTC | CASSLEDSYEQYF
TRBJ2-2 | TRBV4-2 | TRBD2 | NA | TGTGCCAGCAGCCCTGGATCCGGGGGGACCGGGGAGCTGTTTTTT | CASSPGSGGTGELFF
TRBJ2-7 | TRBV7-2 | TRBD1 | NA | TGTGCCAGCAGCTTATCCCGGGACAGTCCCTACGAGCAGTACTTC | CASSLSRDSPYEQYF
TRBJ2-3 | TRBV29-1 | NA | NA | TGCAGCTCCAGAAGCACAGATACGCAGTATTTT | CSSRSTDTQYF